This TCR beta chain appears in the sequencing data of a study of T cell clonotyping in hematopoietic cell transplantation. Whole-study results and caveats: Pathologically expanded recipient clonotypes increased progressively from day 30 to day 180 as diversity fell. Graft donor and pretransplant recipient Inverse Simpson Index values predicted broader posttransplant TCR diversity. At the given depth, recipient repertoires were over 97% de novo clonotypes.

As for this clone: Its matching antigen is unknown.

TCRdb's table, derived via immunoSEQ multiplex PCR, lists solely in-frame clones and lacks some. The top ten hold approximately 25% of the sample, which has over 25,000 clones, approximately 80% seen once. Time point denoted: recipient sample about 28 days before transplant, after cytoreduction. Germline assignment: CDR1 MDHEN and CDR2 SYDVKM. Trimming at V came to 5 bases and at J to 7 bases, leaving 12 bases not matched to a gene. The CDR3 has 16 residues. Material: peripheral blood mononuclear cells, obtained before stem cell transplant. This chain links TRBV28 with TRBJ1-5; 9 bases match TRBD1. This clonotype was obtained from a woman in her fifties or sixties with acute myeloid leukemia. Some clones in this sample may be carry-over from other donors' samples. In DNA, the CDR3 is TGTGCCAGCAGTGCCTCCGGGACAGGGAGTAGACAGCCCCAGCATTTT. This codes for CASSASGTGSRQPQHF.